One sample yielded the 23 T cell receptor beta chains listed below, sequenced in a study of T cells in Graves' hyperthyroidism and ophthalmopathy. Regions amplified from RNA transcripts were the TCR beta CDR3 regions. Carried out on the TCR CDR3, a first-round RT-PCR used the HTBI primer set. TCRdb re-analysed the multiplex PCR reads in MiXCR, keeping a single row per CDR3 protein. The table shows over 300,000 distinct CDR3 sequences, with about 14% occurring only once. What was sequenced was blood. Every receptor here comes from a woman aged 55-70 years with Graves' hyperthyroidism.

V is TRBV28 and J is TRBJ1-2; no reliable D call. V lost 7 bases and J lost 8, with 8 bases in between. Looked up from germline, CDR1 is MDHEN and CDR2 is SYDVKM. The length of the CDR3 is 10 residues. This chain's CDR3 is CASMSSGYTF. As DNA, the CDR3 is TGTGCCAGCATGTCGAGCGGCTACACCTTC.

The gene calls are TRBV24-1 and TRBJ2-5, with D perhaps matching TRBD2 (5 bases). The germline CDR1 and CDR2 sequences are KGHDR and SFDVKD. This CDR3 has 13 amino acids. V lost 3 bases and J lost 4, with 8 bases in between. The CDR3 region has the DNA TGTGCCACCAGTGATCCGGGGATAGAGACCCAGTACTTC. Its protein product is CATSDPGIETQYF.

This clonotype came up many times. The V call is TRBV6-1, the J call TRBJ1-1; a weak D match, TRBD1 (5 bases). This CDR3 is 16 amino acids long. Per germline, CDR1 MNHNS and CDR2 SASEGT. CDR3: CAIPEGPGPSNTEAFF. In DNA, the CDR3 is TGTGCGATCCCCGAAGGGCCAGGGCCATCGAACACTGAAGCTTTCTTT.

This clonotype has at least ten counts. The chain has TRBV12-3 or TRBV12-4 and TRBJ2-1, with 8 bases identical to TRBD2. The CDR3 has 16 residues. With V trimmed by 2 bases and J by 3 bases, 6 bases remained unmatched. For the CDR3, the DNA is TGTGCCAGCAGTTTAACTAGCGGAAAACACTACAATGAGCAGTTCTTC. Amino acid sequence: CASSLTSGKHYNEQFF.

This clonotype was observed a single time. The V and J genes are TRBV20-1 and TRBJ2-1; possible D gene TRBD2, 6 bases. Germline values: CDR1 DFQATT, CDR2 SNEGSKA (reference sequence). The CDR3 extends over 17 amino acids. The CDR3 DNA reads as TGCAGCGTTGACCCACTCAACCCGGGAGACCGTTACAATGAGCAGTTCTTC. Its protein is CSVDPLNPGDRYNEQFF.

The sample holds a few counts of this clonotype. One junction end does not reproduce the germline sequence, and a read error may be involved. This chain joins TRBV12-3 or TRBV12-4 and TRBJ2-3, with D possibly TRBD2 on 5 matching bases. The CDR3 totals 13 residues. CDR3 sequence reads: CAGRRTSTDTQYF. In nucleotides, the CDR3 is TGTGCCGGCAGGAGGACTAGCACAGATACGCAGTATTTT.

A word on this clonotype: Given a much more abundant clone one base away, this may be a read error. No conserved phenylalanine or tryptophan is present at the end of the CDR3, so a read error is the likely explanation. The genes are TRBV20-1 and TRBJ2-3, with 9 bases fitting TRBD2. With V trimmed by 5 bases and J by 0 bases, 15 bases remained unmatched. Germline assignment: CDR1 DFQATT and CDR2 SNEGSKA (reference sequence). The CDR3 has 18 residues. CDR3 sequence: CSAPSLAGPHFSTDTQYS. The CDR3 DNA is TGCAGTGCTCCGTCTCTAGCGGGGCCACACTTTAGCACAGATACGCAGTATTCT.

This clonotype is a singleton in its sample. J is TRBJ1-2 and V is TRBV19; possibly TRBD1 for D (5 bases). Trimming pared 3 bases from V and 1 base from J, leaving 18 bases between. Germline CDR1 LNHDA, CDR2 SQIVND (reference sequence). The CDR3 consists of 17 residues. The CDR3 region has the DNA TGTGCCAGTAGTATCTACCGGTTCTATGGGGGTAACTATGGCTACACCTTC. It yields the protein CASSIYRFYGGNYGYTF.

The table lists this clonotype with many counts. The V call is TRBV7-9, the J call TRBJ2-1, with 7 bases aligning to TRBD2. This CDR3 contains 16 residues. CDR1 is SEHNR and CDR2 is FQNEAQ in the germline V gene (reference sequence). With V trimmed by 5 bases and J by 8 bases, 15 bases remained unmatched. The CDR3 DNA follows: TGTGCCAGCAGCACCCCGTGGGAGGGCCCCAAGGATGAGCAGTTCTTC. Protein sequence: CASSTPWEGPKDEQFF.

This clonotype came up many times. V is TRBV3-1 and J is TRBJ2-1; the D gene is possibly TRBD1 (6 bases). Germline loops: CDR1 LGHDT, CDR2 YNNKEL (reference sequence). Trimming took off 1 base at V and 2 bases at J, with 12 bases between the two ends. This CDR3 is 16 amino acids long. CDR3: CASSQARGNAYNEQFF. The CDR3 DNA is TGTGCCAGCAGCCAAGCTAGGGGGAACGCCTACAATGAGCAGTTCTTC.

V and J are TRBV30 and TRBJ2-7, with D unresolved. V lost 5 bases, J lost 0 bases, and 11 bases lay in between. The CDR3 runs to 13 residues. From germline, CDR1 is GTSNPN and CDR2 SVGIG (reference sequence). CDR3 amino acids: CAWREGISYEQYF. The CDR3 DNA reads TGTGCCTGGCGTGAAGGAATCTCCTACGAGCAGTACTTC.

This clonotype has at least ten counts. The V and J genes are TRBV13 and TRBJ1-4; tentatively, D is TRBD1 (5 bases). The CDR3 loop spans 13 amino acids. V dropped 5 bases and J dropped 8 bases, with 12 bases sitting between them. CDR1 is PRHDT and CDR2 is FYEKMQ in the germline V gene (reference sequence). The CDR3 is CASSLTGEEKLFF. The CDR3, as DNA: TGTGCCAGCAGCCTAACGGGGGAAGAAAAACTGTTTTTT.

The table lists this clonotype with a few counts. The rearrangement joins TRBV18 to TRBJ2-7; 7 bases match TRBD2. Looked up from germline, CDR1 is KGHSH and CDR2 is LQKENI. The trim removed 3 bases at V and 4 bases at J, leaving 9 bases unmatched. The CDR3 spans 15 residues. This CDR3 is CASSPGTTRSYEQYF. CDR3 coding DNA: TGTGCCAGCTCACCGGGGACTACCCGTTCGTACGAGCAGTACTTC.

This clonotype was detected only a few times. The chain has TRBV4-2 and TRBJ1-2; D call uncertain. CDR1 and CDR2 (germline): LGHNA, YNFKEQ. V was cut by 1 base and J by 9 bases, with 18 bases left in between. CDR3 length: 15 amino acids. The DNA for the CDR3 is TGTGCCAGCAGCCAAGTCGGCTCCTTGACGAAAAGCTACACCTTC. Its protein product is CASSQVGSLTKSYTF.

The sample holds many counts of this clonotype. The chain uses TRBV28 and TRBJ2-3; 12 bases map to TRBD2. CDR3 length: 17 residues. The germline CDR1 and CDR2 sequences are MDHEN and SYDVKM. Trimming removed 6 bases from V and 0 bases from J; junction bases left unmatched: 7. The CDR3 here is CASSLAGGLISTDTQYF. DNA for the CDR3: TGTGCCAGCAGCCTAGCGGGAGGGCTGATCAGCACAGATACGCAGTATTTT.

This clonotype has only a few counts. With a much larger clone just one base away, this may be a read error. This rearrangement joins TRBV7-9 to TRBJ2-7; 13 nucleotides match TRBD2. Germline values: CDR1 SEHNR, CDR2 FQNEAQ (reference sequence). The CDR3 totals 18 residues. V was pared by 6 bases and J by 0 bases, with 11 bases of the junction left unmatched. CDR3 bases: TGTGCCAGCAGTAGCGGACTAGCGGGAGCTCGTAGCTCCTACGAGCAGTACTTC. Amino acid sequence: CASSSGLAGARSSYEQYF.

This clonotype was observed many times. The rearrangement joins TRBV3-1 to TRBJ2-5, with a weak D call TRBD2 (6 bases). V was clipped by 0 bases and J by 5 bases, with 13 bases between them. Germline values: CDR1 LGHDT, CDR2 YNNKEL (reference sequence). The length of the CDR3 is 15 residues. The CDR3 sequence is CASSQDWRDGETQYF. The CDR3 DNA reads TGTGCCAGCAGCCAAGATTGGAGGGACGGGGAGACCCAGTACTTC.

This clonotype was detected ten times or more. The chain is built from TRBV9 and TRBJ1-1, with D hard to call. The germline V and J ends were trimmed by 5 bases and 0 bases, with 14 bases remaining between them. Germline-derived CDR1 and CDR2 are SGDLS and YYNGEE. This CDR3 comprises 15 residues. CDR3 sequence (DNA): TGTGCCAGCAGTGGACCTGGGAGCTTGAACACTGAAGCTTTCTTT. Amino acid sequence: CASSGPGSLNTEAFF.

J is TRBJ2-1 and V is TRBV11-2, with TRBD1 matching 9 bases. Germline-derived CDR1 and CDR2 are SGHAT and FQNNGV. The CDR3 is made up of 15 amino acids. The J segment lost 5 bases and the V segment lost 8 bases, leaving 10 bases of the junction unmatched. CDR3 bases: TGTGCCAGCGGCAAAAACAGGGGGCTAGACAATGAGCAGTTCTTC. It is translated as CASGKNRGLDNEQFF.

The chain couples TRBV29-1 to TRBJ2-1; TRBD1 might be the D (5 bases). This CDR3 comprises 15 residues. The germline V gene has CDR1 SQVTM and CDR2 ANQGSEA. V gave up 1 base and J gave up 0 bases, with 10 bases separating them. The CDR3 region is CSVEGQTGSYNEQFF. CDR3 nucleotide sequence: TGCAGCGTTGAAGGACAGACGGGCTCCTACAATGAGCAGTTCTTC.

In its sample, this clonotype was seen many times. The chain links TRBV27 to TRBJ2-7; a possible D gene is TRBD1 (6 bases). The CDR3 covers 13 residues. Per the germline V gene, CDR1 is MNHEY and CDR2 is SMNVEV (reference sequence). Trimming took off 6 bases at V and 5 bases at J, with 14 bases between the two ends. As DNA, the CDR3 is TGTGCCAGCAGAGAAACAGGGATCCACGAGCAGTACTTC. Protein sequence: CASRETGIHEQYF.

The table lists this clonotype with many counts. The V call is TRBV2, the J call TRBJ2-1; 7 bases align to TRBD2. CDR1 and CDR2 from the germline V gene are SNHLY and FYNNEI. V dropped 6 bases and J dropped 5; count of bases not matched to a gene: 10. This CDR3 has 15 residues. The CDR3 sequence is CASRTGGGVHNEQFF. In DNA, the CDR3 is TGTGCCAGCAGGACTGGCGGGGGAGTCCACAATGAGCAGTTCTTC.

At least ten counts were recorded for this clonotype. The chain employs TRBV28 and TRBJ2-7, with 9 nucleotides matching TRBD1. J lost 3 bases, V lost 6 bases, and 9 bases had no gene match. The germline V gene encodes CDR1 MDHEN and CDR2 SYDVKM. The CDR3 extends over 15 amino acids. In nucleotides, the CDR3 is TGTGCCAGCAGGGGGACCGGGACAGGGTACTACGAGCAGTACTTC. Its protein is CASRGTGTGYYEQYF. The full variable domain, rest sourced from reference TRBV28 and TRBJ2-7, is DVKVTQSSRYLVKRTGEKVFLECVQDMDHENMFWYRQDPGLGLRLIYFSYDVKMKEKGDIPEGYSVSREKKERFSLILESASTNQTSMYLCASRGTGTGYYEQYFGPGTRLTVT.